The 32 T cell receptor beta chains reported below all come from one sample, sequenced in a study of vaccination and CD4 T cells after COVID-19. These receptors' targets are unknown. At the Johns Hopkins FTIC core, DNA taken from cultured CD4+ T cells was sequenced by way of the Oncomine TCR Beta short-read assay. From the PCR reads, TCRdb called clonotypes with MiXCR, one entry per CDR3 protein. The sample contains under 20,000 distinct CDR3 sequences, 40% of which appear only once. Treatment described: approximately nine-day PBMC culture with coronavirus spike peptide pools or control peptides (ViraFEST assay). The starting material was CD4+ T cells from blood, cultured in vitro, obtained after SARS-CoV-2 vaccination. The receptor set was obtained from a human donor who had recovered from COVID-19.

This clonotype is medium-sized within its sample. The chain employs TRBV27 and TRBJ2-7; 10 bases are a match to TRBD2. Per the germline V gene, CDR1 is MNHEY and CDR2 is SMNVEV (reference sequence). The CDR3 sequence is 17 residues long. The V segment lost 0 bases and the J segment 3 bases; nucleotides outside the gene matches: 8. The chain's CDR3 is CASSLSGAAGGVYEQYF. The CDR3 DNA reads TGTGCCAGCAGTTTATCGGGGGCAGCGGGAGGGGTCTACGAGCAGTACTTC.

The rearrangement joins TRBV6-1 to TRBJ2-5, with D tentatively TRBD1 or TRBD2 (5 bases each). Germline CDR1 is MNHNS and CDR2 is SASEGT. CDR3 length: 17 residues. Trimming stripped 3 bases from V and 4 bases from J, with 21 bases between. CDR3 amino acids: CASSDSWGEGSGETQYF. The DNA for the CDR3 is TGTGCCAGCAGTGACAGTTGGGGCGAGGGGTCTGGAGAGACCCAGTACTTC.

This clonotype was picked up a small number of times. The rearrangement links TRBV19 to TRBJ1-6; 7 nucleotides align to TRBD1. This CDR3 region has 15 residues. J was trimmed by 9 bases and V by 3 bases; bases with no gene match: 8. CDR1 is LNHDA and CDR2 is SQIVND in the germline V gene (reference sequence). In DNA, the CDR3 is TGTGCCAGTAGTATCGGGACAGCGGACGCTTCACCCCTCCACTTT. It specifies CASSIGTADASPLHF.

The rearrangement uses TRBV6-1 and TRBJ1-5, with 8 bases fitting TRBD1. The CDR3 covers 15 residues. Looked up from germline, CDR1 is MNHNS and CDR2 is SASEGT. The V and J ends lost 7 bases and 2 bases, in that order; junction bases with no gene match: 7. This CDR3 reads CASIAGGAGNQPQHF. CDR3 coding DNA: TGTGCCAGCATCGCAGGGGGCGCGGGCAATCAGCCCCAGCATTTT.

This clonotype occurred once. The V call is TRBV12-3 or TRBV12-4, the J call TRBJ2-7; 7 bases match TRBD2. J lost 6 bases, V lost 9 bases, and 8 bases had no gene match. The CDR3 totals 12 residues. The CDR3 DNA reads as TGTGCCAGTGGGAGGGGCGTAGGCGAGCAGTACTTC. Protein: CASGRGVGEQYF.

V and J are TRBV7-8 and TRBJ2-3; D is undetermined. The ends were cut back, 1 base at V and 6 bases at J, with 14 bases in the middle. The CDR3 is 15 amino acids. The V gene's germline CDR1 is SGHVS and CDR2 FQNEAQ. The CDR3 region is CASSLERAAADTQYF. CDR3 nucleotide sequence: TGTGCCAGCAGCTTAGAAAGGGCCGCGGCGGATACGCAGTATTTT.

The chain combines TRBV15 with TRBJ1-1; D is possibly TRBD1 (5 bases). Germline CDR1 reads LNHNV; CDR2 reads YYDKDF (reference sequence). This CDR3 is 15 amino acids long. V lost 5 bases and J lost 3, with 16 bases in between. The CDR3 spells CATSDGLGRDTEAFF. In DNA, the CDR3 is TGTGCCACCAGCGACGGGTTGGGCAGGGACACTGAAGCTTTCTTT.

The V call is TRBV5-4, the J call TRBJ1-1; no clear D gene. This CDR3 spans 12 amino acids. The V and J ends lost 3 bases and 1 base respectively, with 4 bases between them. The germline V gene encodes CDR1 SGHNT and CDR2 YYREEE (reference sequence). The CDR3 sequence: CASSSPNTEAFF. Here the CDR3 DNA reads TGTGCCAGCAGCTCCCCGAACACTGAAGCTTTCTTT.

This clonotype turned up a few times. This chain links TRBV24-1 with TRBJ2-3; possibly TRBD1 for D (6 bases). CDR3 length: 15 residues. V lost 3 bases, J lost 4 bases, and 13 bases lay in between. CDR1 KGHDR and CDR2 SFDVKD come from the germline V gene. The CDR3 spells CATSDPYRASDTQYF. CDR3 sequence (DNA): TGTGCCACCAGTGATCCATACAGGGCCTCAGATACGCAGTATTTT.

In its sample, this clonotype is medium-sized. This sequence joins TRBV27 and TRBJ2-7, with 10 bases matching TRBD1. CDR3 length: 12 amino acids. CDR1 is MNHEY, CDR2 SMNVEV, per germline (reference sequence). The V and J ends lost 8 bases and 6 bases, in that order; junction bases with no gene match: 4. The CDR3 protein is CASGTGVREQYF. The DNA of the CDR3 is TGTGCCAGCGGGACAGGGGTTCGCGAGCAGTACTTC.

This clonotype occurred a few times. The chain couples TRBV29-1 to TRBJ1-5, with D tentatively TRBD1 (5 bases). Germline lookup yields CDR1 SQVTM and CDR2 ANQGSEA. CDR3 size: 13 residues. With 8 bases removed from V and 3 bases from J, the gap between germline ends came to 14 bases. CDR3 DNA sequence: TGCAGCCATGGGACGGGGCTCAATCAGCCCCAGCATTTT. It yields the protein CSHGTGLNQPQHF. The whole variable domain, remainder taken from reference TRBV29-1 and TRBJ1-5, is SAVISQKPSRDICQRGTSLTIQCQVDSQVTMMFWYRQQPGQSLTLIATANQGSEATYESGFVIDKFPISRPNLTFSTLTVSNMSPEDSSIYLCSHGTGLNQPQHFGDGTRLSIL.

This clonotype occurred a few times. The rearrangement joins TRBV21-1 to TRBJ2-2; the table's D call, TRBD2, was not checked against the DNA. TRBV21-1 is marked as a pseudogene. The CDR3 has 15 amino acids. The CDR3 coding sequence is TGTGCCAGCAGTTCCCTAGCGGGAGAGGGCGGGGAGCTGTTTTTT. It codes for CASSSLAGEGGELFF.

The chain uses TRBV2 and TRBJ1-1; possibly TRBD1 for D (5 bases). Trimming took off 9 bases at V and 1 base at J, with 12 bases between the two ends. This CDR3 comprises 13 residues. CDR1 is SNHLY and CDR2 is FYNNEI in the germline V gene. The CDR3 is CARSRDPNTEAFF. CDR3 bases: TGTGCCAGGTCCCGGGACCCGAACACTGAAGCTTTCTTT.

CDR3 bases: TGCAGTGCTAGTTGGAGCCGGGGTCTCTCCTACGAGCAGTACTTC. It specifies CSASWSRGLSYEQYF. V usage is TRBV20-1 and J usage is TRBJ2-7, with D perhaps TRBD2 (5 bases). This CDR3 contains 15 residues. The ends were cut back, 3 bases at V and 0 bases at J, with 15 bases in the middle. Germline V CDR1 and CDR2: DFQATT, SNEGSKA (reference sequence).

This chain connects TRBV20-1 to TRBJ1-2; D gene unclear. Trimming pared 0 bases from V and 0 bases from J, leaving 11 bases between. The CDR3 spans 15 residues. The germline CDR1 and CDR2 sequences are DFQATT and SNEGSKA (reference sequence). The CDR3 protein is CSARDTGSTNYGYTF. CDR3 nucleotides: TGCAGTGCTAGAGATACGGGCAGTACTAACTATGGCTACACCTTC.

The V gene is TRBV7-3, the J gene TRBJ2-1, with 7 bases aligning to TRBD2. Trimming cost V 1 base and J 7 bases; bases outside gene matches: 10. This CDR3 has 16 residues. Germline V gene sequence: CDR1 SGHTA, CDR2 FQGTGA. For the CDR3, the DNA is TGTGCCAGCAGCTTAAATTGGCTAGCCGGGGGGAATGAGCAGTTCTTC. Its protein is CASSLNWLAGGNEQFF.

This clonotype was recorded a few times. The chain joins TRBV5-4 to TRBJ2-5; D perhaps matches TRBD2 (6 bases). Germline values: CDR1 SGHNT, CDR2 YYREEE (reference sequence). There are 14 residues in the CDR3. V gave up 0 bases and J gave up 3 bases, with 9 bases separating them. In DNA, the CDR3 is TGTGCCAGCAGCTTGGGAGGCGGGGAAGAGACCCAGTACTTC. This translates into CASSLGGGEETQYF.

This clonotype was picked up a small number of times. This sequence joins TRBV20-1 and TRBJ1-1, with no clear D. This CDR3 comprises 17 residues. V lost 1 base, J lost 4 bases, and 22 bases lay in between. The germline gives CDR1 DFQATT, CDR2 SNEGSKA (reference sequence). In DNA form, the CDR3 reads TGCAGTGCTAGAGTAGCCCTTGGTGGAGGGATTCGCACTGAAGCTTTCTTT. Translated, it gives CSARVALGGGIRTEAFF.

This clonotype was counted between two and nine times. This rearrangement joins TRBV28 to TRBJ1-2; D ambiguous. There are 14 residues in the CDR3. Germline lookup yields CDR1 MDHEN and CDR2 SYDVKM. Trimming stripped 3 bases from V and 4 bases from J, with 12 bases between. The CDR3 nucleotides read TGTGCCAGCAGTTTCTCCCAGGAGCTCTATGGCTACACCTTC. Protein: CASSFSQELYGYTF.

The rearrangement joins TRBV20-1 to TRBJ1-2; D may be TRBD1 (6 bases). This CDR3 has 16 residues. Trimming removed 3 bases from V and 7 bases from J, with 24 bases in between. Per germline, CDR1 DFQATT and CDR2 SNEGSKA (reference sequence). This CDR3 reads CSASTDGLGLGGGYTF. CDR3 in DNA: TGCAGTGCTAGTACGGACGGGTTAGGCCTAGGGGGTGGCTACACCTTC.

This rearrangement joins TRBV27 to TRBJ2-6; TRBD2 is a possible D gene (6 bases). CDR3 length equals 19 residues. The ends were cut back, 6 bases at V and 1 base at J, with 22 bases in the middle. In germline, CDR1 is MNHEY, CDR2 SMNVEV (reference sequence). CDR3 region: CASSSTRRDWRSGANVLTF. CDR3 bases: TGTGCCAGCAGCTCGACCCGCCGGGACTGGAGATCTGGGGCCAACGTCCTGACTTTC.

This clonotype has more than one count but fewer than ten. V gene TRBV7-2 combines with J gene TRBJ2-2, with 7 positions matching TRBD1. Germline trimming cut 4 bases from V and 2 bases from J; bases unmatched to any gene: 1. CDR3 length equals 14 residues. Germline V lookup: CDR1 SGHTA, CDR2 FQGNSA. This chain's CDR3 is CASSSGGNTGELFF. The CDR3 DNA reads TGTGCCAGCAGCTCAGGGGGTAACACCGGGGAGCTGTTTTTT.

This clonotype has a handful of counts. This rearrangement joins TRBV7-9 to TRBJ1-1; D is unclear. The CDR3 spans 13 residues. V was trimmed by 5 bases and J by 5 bases, leaving 12 bases between them. The germline V gene encodes CDR1 SEHNR and CDR2 FQNEAQ (reference sequence). The CDR3 nucleotides read TGTGCCAGCAGCCTAGATGAGGGAACTGAAGCTTTCTTT. This translates into CASSLDEGTEAFF. Using reference TRBV7-9 and TRBJ1-1 for the parts outside the CDR3, the full variable domain is DTGVSQNPRHKITKRGQNVTFRCDPISEHNRLYWYRQTLGQGPEFLTYFQNEAQLEKSRLLSDRFSAERPKGSFSTLEIQRTEQGDSAMYLCASSLDEGTEAFFGQGTRLTVV.

This clonotype was counted a few times. The rearrangement links TRBV7-8 to TRBJ1-2; possible D gene TRBD1, 5 bases. The CDR3 is 14 amino acids. Germline CDR1 SGHVS, CDR2 FQNEAQ. Trimming shortened V by 4 bases and J by 2 bases, and 11 bases separated the two germline ends. The CDR3 region is CASSSFEGNYGYTF. CDR3 nucleotides: TGTGCCAGCAGCTCTTTTGAGGGGAACTATGGCTACACCTTC.

This sequence joins TRBV7-2 and TRBJ2-6; D possibly matches TRBD1 or TRBD2 (5 bases each). Deletions cut 8 bases from V and 4 bases from J, with 9 bases between. CDR1 is SGHTA, CDR2 FQGNSA, per germline. The CDR3 runs 13 residues. The CDR3 loop is CASSEGGANVLTF. Here the CDR3 DNA reads TGTGCCAGCTCAGAGGGGGGGGCCAACGTCCTGACTTTC.

The J gene is TRBJ1-3, the V gene TRBV11-3; D perhaps matches TRBD1 (6 bases). The CDR3 runs 15 residues. Germline V lookup: CDR1 SGHNT, CDR2 YENEEA. Trimming removed 5 bases at V and 5 bases at J, with 16 bases between. This CDR3 reads CASSLRAGERNTIYF. CDR3 bases: TGTGCCAGCAGCCTGAGGGCAGGGGAAAGAAACACCATATATTTT. Complete variable domain (other parts from reference TRBV11-3 and TRBJ1-3): EAGVVQSPRYKIIEKKQPVAFWCNPISGHNTLYWYLQNLGQGPELLIRYENEEAVDDSQLPKDRFSAERLKGVDSTLKIQPAELGDSAVYLCASSLRAGERNTIYFGEGSWLTVV.

The chain employs TRBV7-2 and TRBJ2-2, with 13 bases identical to TRBD2. Germline CDR1 and CDR2: SGHTA and FQGNSA. This CDR3 spans 15 amino acids. The V gene end was trimmed by 6 bases and the J gene end by 7 bases; junction bases not matched to a gene: 5. For the CDR3, the DNA is TGTGCCAGCAGACCGACTAGCGGGGGGCACGGGGAGCTGTTTTTT. Translating gives CASRPTSGGHGELFF.

This clonotype turned up a few times. The chain employs TRBV7-3 and TRBJ2-5; tentative D call: TRBD1 (6 bases). CDR1 and CDR2 (germline): SGHTA, FQGTGA. The CDR3 has 15 residues. V lost 2 bases, J lost 5 bases, and 15 bases lay in between. In nucleotides, the CDR3 is TGTGCCAGCAGCTTAGATTCCAGGGGTTTCGAGACCCAGTACTTC. Its translation: CASSLDSRGFETQYF.

This clonotype showed up just once. A much larger clone is a single base away; this may be a read error. V gene TRBV2 combines with J gene TRBJ1-2; no reliable D call. This CDR3 comprises 12 residues. Germline CDR1 and CDR2: SNHLY and FYNNEI. CDR3 residues: CAGRELVYGYTF. The CDR3, as DNA: TGTGCCGGCAGAGAGTTGGTGTATGGCTACACCTTC.

The chain carries TRBV6-1 and TRBJ2-7; no definite D call. V was trimmed by 6 bases and J by 6 bases, leaving 9 bases between them. This CDR3 has 11 amino acids. Germline V gene sequence: CDR1 MNHNS, CDR2 SASEGT. Written as DNA, the CDR3 is TGTGCCAGCAGGGACCCCCCCGAGCAGTACTTC. It yields the protein CASRDPPEQYF.

This clonotype occurred a few times. The chain carries TRBV7-8 and TRBJ1-5, with 8 bases that match TRBD1. Germline CDR1 is SGHVS and CDR2 is FQNEAQ. V trimming: 1 base; J trimming: 4 bases; junction bases outside the gene matches: 9. The CDR3 has 17 residues. The CDR3 bases are TGTGCCAGCAGCTTAGGGGGTGGACAGGGTACGAATCAGCCCCAGCATTTT. Translated, it gives CASSLGGGQGTNQPQHF.

The V gene is TRBV6-1, the J gene TRBJ1-3, with no clear D. Trimming removed 7 bases at V and 1 base at J, with 8 bases between. The CDR3 is 13 amino acids. The germline gives CDR1 MNHNS, CDR2 SASEGT. The CDR3 nucleotides are TGTGCCAGCAACCACAAGTCTGGAAACACCATATATTTT. It specifies CASNHKSGNTIYF.